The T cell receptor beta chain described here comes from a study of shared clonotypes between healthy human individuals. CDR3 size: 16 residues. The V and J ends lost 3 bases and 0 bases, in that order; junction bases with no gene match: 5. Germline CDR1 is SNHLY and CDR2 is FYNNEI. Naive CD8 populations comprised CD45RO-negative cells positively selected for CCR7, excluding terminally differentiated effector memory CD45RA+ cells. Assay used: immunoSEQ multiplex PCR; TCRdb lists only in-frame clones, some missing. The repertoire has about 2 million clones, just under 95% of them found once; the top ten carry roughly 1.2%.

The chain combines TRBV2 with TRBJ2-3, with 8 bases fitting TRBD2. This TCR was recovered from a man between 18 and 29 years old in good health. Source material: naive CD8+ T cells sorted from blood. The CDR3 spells CASSDTSGPSTDTQYF. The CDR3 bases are TGTGCCAGCAGTGACACTAGCGGCCCTAGCACAGATACGCAGTATTTT. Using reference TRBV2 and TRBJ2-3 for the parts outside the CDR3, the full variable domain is EPEVTQTPSHQVTQMGQEVILRCVPISNHLYFYWYRQILGQKVEFLVSFYNNEISEKSEIFDDQFSVERPDGSNFTLKIRSTKLEDSAMYFCASSDTSGPSTDTQYFGPGTRLTVL.